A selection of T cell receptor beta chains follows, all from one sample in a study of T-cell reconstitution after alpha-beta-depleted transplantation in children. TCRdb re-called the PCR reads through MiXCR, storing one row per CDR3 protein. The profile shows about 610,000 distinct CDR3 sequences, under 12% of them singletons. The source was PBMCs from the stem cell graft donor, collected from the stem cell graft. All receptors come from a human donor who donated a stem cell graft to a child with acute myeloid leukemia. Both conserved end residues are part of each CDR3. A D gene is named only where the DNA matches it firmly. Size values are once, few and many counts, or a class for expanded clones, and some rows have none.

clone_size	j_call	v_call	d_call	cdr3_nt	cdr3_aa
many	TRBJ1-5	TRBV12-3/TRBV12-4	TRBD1	TGTGCCAGCAGTCTAGACAGGGTTCAGCCCCAGCATTTT	CASSLDRVQPQHF
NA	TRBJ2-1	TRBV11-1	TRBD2	TGTGCCAGCAGCCCTATAGCGGGCTCCTACAATGAGCAGTTCTTC	CASSPIAGSYNEQFF
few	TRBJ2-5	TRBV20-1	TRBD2	TGCAGTGCACCTCGCGGGGGTCAAGAGACCCAGTACTTC	CSAPRGGQETQYF
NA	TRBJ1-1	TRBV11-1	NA	TGTGCCAGCAGCTCTCGTTTAACAGTCACCGCGAACACTGAAGCTTTCTTT	CASSSRLTVTANTEAFF
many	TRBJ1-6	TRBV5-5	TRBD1	TGTGCCAGCAGCTACCGGCAGGGGGGGGCTAATTCACCCCTCCACTTT	CASSYRQGGANSPLHF
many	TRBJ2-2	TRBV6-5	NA	TGTGCCAGCATGGGCGGGGCCCCCGAAGGGGAGCTGTTTTTT	CASMGGAPEGELFF
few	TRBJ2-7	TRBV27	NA	TGTGCCAGCAGTTTATCGGGCAGGGGTGTCGAGCAGTACTTC	CASSLSGRGVEQYF
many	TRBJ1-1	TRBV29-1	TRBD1	TGCAGCGTTGAAGCCACCAGGGGGCGCGCTGAAGCTTTCTTT	CSVEATRGRAEAFF
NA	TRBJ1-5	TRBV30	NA	TGTGCCTGGACTGAGGATAGCAATCAGCCCCAGCATTTT	CAWTEDSNQPQHF
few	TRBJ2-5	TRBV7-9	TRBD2	TGTGCCAGCAGCCGAACGACTAGCTCGGCGGAGCAAGAGACCCAGTACTTC	CASSRTTSSAEQETQYF
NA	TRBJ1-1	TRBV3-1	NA	TGTGCCAGCAGCCAAGAAGAAGGGAGAGGAACCACTGAAGCTTTCTTT	CASSQEEGRGTTEAFF
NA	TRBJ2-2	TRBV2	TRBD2	TGTGCCAGCAGTAGTAGGCTAGCGGGTTACACCGGGGAGCTGTTTTTT	CASSSRLAGYTGELFF
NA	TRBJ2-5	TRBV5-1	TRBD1	TGCGCCAGCCTGCTAGGGACAGGGAGACAAGAGACCCAGTACTTC	CASLLGTGRQETQYF
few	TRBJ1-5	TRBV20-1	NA	TGCAGTGCCGTCACAGGGAACAATCAGCCCCAGCATTTT	CSAVTGNNQPQHF
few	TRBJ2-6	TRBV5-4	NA	TGTGCCAGCAGCTTGGGTTCGTGGGGCTCTGGGGCCAACGTCCTGACTTTC	CASSLGSWGSGANVLTF
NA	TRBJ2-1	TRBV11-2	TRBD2	TGTGCCAGCAGCCCCCGGGGTAGCGGGTGGCACAATGAGCAGTTCTTC	CASSPRGSGWHNEQFF
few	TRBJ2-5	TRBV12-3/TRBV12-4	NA	TGTGCCAGCAGTTTAATGAATGGGCAAGAGACCCAGTACTTC	CASSLMNGQETQYF
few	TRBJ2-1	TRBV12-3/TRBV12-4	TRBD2	TGTGCCAGCCTAAGGGGGGGGTCTAGCGGGAGAGATGAGCAGTTCTTC	CASLRGGSSGRDEQFF
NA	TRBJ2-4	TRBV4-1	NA	TGCGCCAGCAGCCAAAGTATTGCAAGAGACATTCAGTACTTC	CASSQSIARDIQYF
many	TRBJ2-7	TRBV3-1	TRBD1	TGTGCCAGCAGCCATTTGGACAGGGGTACCTACGAGCAGTACTTC	CASSHLDRGTYEQYF
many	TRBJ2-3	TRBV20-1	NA	TGCAGTGCTAGATACGGAAACACAGATACGCAGTATTTT	CSARYGNTDTQYF
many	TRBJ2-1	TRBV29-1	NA	TGCAGCGTCGGAGAGGGGGGAGTCAGTCGGGTTGAGCAGTTCTTC	CSVGEGGVSRVEQFF
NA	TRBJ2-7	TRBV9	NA	TGTGCCAGCAGCGTAGGAAGCTGGGGGGAGCAGTACTTC	CASSVGSWGEQYF
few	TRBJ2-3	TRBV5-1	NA	TGCGCCAGCAGCTCTGCAAGTTTGAGTTCAGATACGCAGTATTTT	CASSSASLSSDTQYF
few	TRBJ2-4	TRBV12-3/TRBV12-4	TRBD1	TGTGCCAGCAGTTTAGGACAGGGGGCAAACATTCAGTACTTC	CASSLGQGANIQYF
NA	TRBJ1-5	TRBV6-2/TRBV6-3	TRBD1	TGTGCCAGCAGTTATGGGAACCGGGACAGGGGGCCGCGGGCCCAGCATTTT	CASSYGNRDRGPRAQHF
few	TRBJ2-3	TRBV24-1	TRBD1	TGTGCCACCAGCTGGGACAGGGGAGGCACAGATACGCAGTATTTT	CATSWDRGGTDTQYF
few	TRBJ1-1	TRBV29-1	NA	TGCAGCGTTGCCGGGTTTCTTAAAGTGAACACTGAAGCTTTCTTT	CSVAGFLKVNTEAFF
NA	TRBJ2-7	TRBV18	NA	TGTGCCAGCTCACCATCACTAGCTTCCTACGAGCAGTACTTC	CASSPSLASYEQYF
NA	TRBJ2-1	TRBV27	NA	TGTGCCAGCAGTCCTCGTCCTGGGGGAGCCTACAATGAGCAGTTCTTC	CASSPRPGGAYNEQFF
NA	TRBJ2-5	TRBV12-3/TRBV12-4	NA	TGTGCCAGCAGCAAGAGGGAAGAGACCCAGTACTTC	CASSKREETQYF
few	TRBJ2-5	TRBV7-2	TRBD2	TGTGCCAGCACCCCCACGACTAGCGCGGAGACCCAGTACTTC	CASTPTTSAETQYF
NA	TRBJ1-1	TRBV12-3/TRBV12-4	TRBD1	TGTGCCAGCGCCCTGACCTCGACAGGGAGGGGAGCTGAAGCTTTCTTT	CASALTSTGRGAEAFF